This T cell receptor beta chain is drawn from a study of cytotoxic CD8 clonotypes in ibrutinib-treated CLL. Study outcomes and limitations: Progressing patients had sampling times that differed from those of sustained-remission patients. A rise in clonality was seen at ibrutinib response, and a fall back toward baseline was seen at progression.

The junction had 4 bases not matched to a gene; V was cut back by 5 bases and J by 2 bases. The germline V gene encodes CDR1 SGHTA and CDR2 FQGNSA. This CDR3 is built from 15 residues. Frozen-stored PBMCs produced 1.5 to 2.5 micrograms of genomic DNA for TCR beta libraries. Details on this clone: The antigen remains unidentified.

A 1 in 200,000 to 1 in 1 million T cell depth was the sequencing target. The assay was immunoSEQ multiplex PCR, and TCRdb's table has in-frame clones only and misses some. The sample has approximately 350,000 clones; roughly 67% are singletons. The V and J genes are TRBV7-2 and TRBJ1-5; the match to TRBD1 covers 9 bases. Sequencing used PBMCs, obtained after 36 months of ibrutinib treatment. The source is a human donor with chronic lymphocytic leukemia. The chain's CDR3 is CASSPTGGGNQPQHF. Here the CDR3 DNA reads TGTGCCAGCAGCCCGACAGGGGGAGGCAATCAGCCCCAGCATTTT.